This T cell receptor (beta chain) was captured by sequencing in a study of siplizumab effects on memory and regulatory T cells. Study-wide results and limits: Tracing alloreactive clones into unstimulated subsets worked for only a minor fraction of them.

The V and J ends lost 3 bases and 4 bases respectively, with 7 bases between them. CDR1 SGHTA and CDR2 FQGTGA come from the germline V gene. The CDR3 is 13 residues long. The mixed lymphocyte reaction cells were cocultured at 37°C for roughly six days. This clone was observed a handful of times. Its antigen is still unknown. The assay was immunoSEQ multiplex PCR, and TCRdb's table has in-frame clones only and misses some. In the table there are fewer than 15,000 clones, around 41% of which are singletons. What was sequenced was CFSE-low (dividing) CD4+ T cells sorted from an allogeneic mixed lymphocyte reaction. The rearrangement links TRBV7-3 to TRBJ1-5; D possibly corresponds to TRBD1 (6 bases). This clonotype originated in a human donor in good health; the cells came from an allogeneic mixed lymphocyte reaction. Some clones in this sample may be carry-over from other donors' samples. This chain's CDR3 is CASSFQGNQPQHF. Written as DNA, the CDR3 is TGTGCCAGCAGCTTTCAGGGGAATCAGCCCCAGCATTTT.